This passage covers 30 T cell receptor beta chains from one sample sequenced in a study of OX40 agonist ivuxolimab in advanced cancers. Libraries were prepared by immunoSEQ multiplex PCR; TCRdb keeps only in-frame clonotypes and omits some of them. The sample comprises around 83,000 clones, roughly nine tenths of which are singletons, and approximately 1.5% rests with the top ten. Sequences were derived from CD4+ or CD8+ T cells sorted from blood, sampled in a trial of the OX40 agonist ivuxolimab. These receptor sequences come from an adult with an advanced solid tumor such as melanoma, head and neck, liver or kidney cancer.

The J gene is TRBJ2-6, the V gene TRBV5-4; 11 nucleotides line up with TRBD1. This CDR3 is built from 18 residues. Trimming at V came to 5 bases and at J to 3 bases, leaving 10 bases not matched to a gene. Looked up from germline, CDR1 is SGHNT and CDR2 is YYREEE (reference sequence). CDR3 loop: CASRRTGTGGGGANVLTF. CDR3 bases: TGTGCCAGCAGGAGAACCGGGACAGGGGGTGGTGGGGCCAACGTCCTGACTTTC.

In its sample, this clone was seen a few times. The V gene is TRBV7-2, the J gene TRBJ2-5; TRBD2 matches at 7 bases. CDR3 length: 11 residues. Germline lookup yields CDR1 SGHTA and CDR2 FQGNSA. With 8 bases clipped from V and 4 bases from J, the junction kept 1 base outside the gene matches. The CDR3 loop reads CASGEGETQYF. The CDR3 DNA reads TGTGCCAGCGGGGAGGGAGAGACCCAGTACTTC.

This clone was detected only once. The rearrangement joins TRBV18 to TRBJ2-1, with D possibly being TRBD2 (6 bases). The germline CDR1 and CDR2 sequences are KGHSH and LQKENI. V was shortened by 6 bases and J by 9 bases, with 9 bases between the two germline ends. The CDR3 is 11 residues long. CDR3 sequence (DNA): TGTGCCAGCTCTTGGAGGGCTGAGCAGTTCTTC. Protein sequence: CASSWRAEQFF.

The chain carries TRBV6-1 and TRBJ1-5; 11 positions match TRBD1. The V gene's germline CDR1 is MNHNS and CDR2 SASEGT. The CDR3 has 16 amino acids. J gave up 6 bases and V 3 bases, and 7 bases lay outside the gene matches. DNA for the CDR3: TGTGCCAGCAGTGACCAGGACAGGGGGCTGATTCAGCCCCAGCATTTT. It codes for CASSDQDRGLIQPQHF.

The chain joins TRBV18 to TRBJ1-1; 10 bases align to TRBD1. The CDR3 is 14 amino acids. J gave up 5 bases and V 7 bases, and 7 bases lay outside the gene matches. Germline V lookup: CDR1 KGHSH, CDR2 LQKENI. CDR3 region: CASLSTGGATEAFF. The CDR3 DNA sequence: TGTGCCAGCTTATCGACAGGGGGCGCGACTGAAGCTTTCTTT.

The sample holds one count of this clone. The rearrangement uses TRBV19 and TRBJ2-5; D gene ambiguous. V was shortened by 6 bases and J by 4 bases, with 6 bases between the two germline ends. The CDR3 has 11 amino acids. The germline gives CDR1 LNHDA, CDR2 SQIVND (reference sequence). CDR3 residues: CASRVGETQYF. CDR3 nucleotides: TGTGCCAGTAGGGTTGGAGAGACCCAGTACTTC.

The chain has TRBV28 and TRBJ1-2, with TRBD1 identical over 8 bases. The CDR3 is made up of 16 amino acids. The trim removed 5 bases at V and 0 bases at J, leaving 8 bases unmatched. Germline CDR1 MDHEN, CDR2 SYDVKM. CDR3 sequence: CASSAHRGDSNYGYTF. In nucleotides, the CDR3 is TGTGCCAGCAGTGCTCACAGGGGGGACTCTAACTATGGCTACACCTTC.

This chain uses TRBV7-9 with TRBJ2-7; a weak D match, TRBD1 (5 bases). V was cut by 1 base and J by 5 bases, with 12 bases left in between. Germline loops: CDR1 SEHNR, CDR2 FQNEAQ (reference sequence). CDR3 size: 14 residues. The CDR3 DNA follows: TGTGCCAGCAGCTTAGTTACAGGTGGGAACGAGCAGTACTTC. Translating it yields CASSLVTGGNEQYF.

The chain joins TRBV6-5 to TRBJ1-2; TRBD1 aligns across 12 bases. The CDR3 is 13 residues long. V lost 6 bases and J lost 13; bases outside the gene matches: 9. The germline gives CDR1 MNHEY, CDR2 SVGAGI. The CDR3 spells CASSVPGQGAITF. The CDR3 DNA reads as TGTGCCAGCAGCGTCCCGGGACAGGGGGCGATCACCTTC.

The V gene is TRBV23-1, the J gene TRBJ2-5; 7 bases are a match to TRBD2. TRBV23-1 is treated as an ORF (open reading frame) with a function not yet certain. The CDR3 sequence is 17 residues long. J lost 6 bases, V lost 0 bases, and 13 bases had no gene match. The chain's CDR3 is CASSQSTRREGGKTQYF. DNA of the CDR3: TGCGCCAGCAGTCAATCGACCCGGAGGGAGGGCGGGAAGACCCAGTACTTC.

V and J are TRBV19 and TRBJ2-2, with unresolved D. This CDR3 has 15 amino acids. Trimming stripped 5 bases from V and 0 bases from J, with 10 bases between. Germline V gene lookup returns CDR1 LNHDA and CDR2 SQIVND (reference sequence). The CDR3 loop is CASSRPGANTGELFF. CDR3 in DNA: TGTGCCAGTAGTCGACCAGGAGCGAACACCGGGGAGCTGTTTTTT.

The chain combines TRBV5-1 with TRBJ1-4, with D unclear. CDR1 SGHRS and CDR2 YFSETQ come from the germline V gene. The CDR3 consists of 15 residues. Trimming cost V 2 bases and J 4 bases, with 12 bases left between them. The CDR3: CASSLSPALNEKLFF. DNA of the CDR3: TGCGCCAGCAGCTTATCCCCAGCACTTAATGAAAAACTGTTTTTT.

The rearrangement uses TRBV6-5 and TRBJ2-5, with D perhaps given as TRBD1 or TRBD2 (6 bases each). CDR3 length equals 16 residues. Germline V gives CDR1 MNHEY, CDR2 SVGAGI. V was cut by 0 bases and J by 5 bases, with 16 bases left in between. The CDR3 sequence is CASSYSSAGAGETQYF. The CDR3 DNA is TGTGCCAGCAGTTACTCCTCAGCAGGGGCGGGGGAGACCCAGTACTTC.

This chain links TRBV7-9 with TRBJ2-1; D call uncertain. Trimming shortened V by 5 bases and J by 8 bases, and 13 bases separated the two germline ends. CDR3 length: 13 residues. Germline assignment: CDR1 SEHNR and CDR2 FQNEAQ (reference sequence). DNA of the CDR3: TGTGCCAGCAGCGACGGCCTGGATGATGAGCAGTTCTTC. Residues: CASSDGLDDEQFF.

The chain uses TRBV28 and TRBJ2-5; 9 bases are a match to TRBD2. CDR1 is MDHEN, CDR2 SYDVKM, per germline. Unmatched junction bases numbered 8, after V lost 7 bases and J lost 2 bases. The CDR3 has 15 amino acids. The CDR3 nucleotides read TGTGCCAGCACACAAGCGGGAGGAGGACAAGAGACCCAGTACTTC. Its translation: CASTQAGGGQETQYF.

Concerning this clone: This specimen includes other DNA sequences encoding the same CDR3. The DNA of the CDR3 is TGTGCCAGCAGCGCTCCGGGACTAGTAACCGGGGAGCTGTTTTTT. It is translated as CASSAPGLVTGELFF. V usage is TRBV9 and J usage is TRBJ2-2; TRBD2 agrees at 8 bases. V lost 3 bases, J lost 5 bases, and 6 bases stayed unmatched. The CDR3 is 15 amino acids. In germline, CDR1 is SGDLS, CDR2 YYNGEE.

This sequence joins TRBV18 and TRBJ1-5; D gene unclear. The CDR3 totals 15 residues. V lost 2 bases, J lost 6 bases, and 14 bases lay in between. Germline CDR1 KGHSH, CDR2 LQKENI. CDR3 in DNA: TGTGCCAGCTCACCAATCTCGGGATCGGGTCAGCCCCAGCATTTT. It codes for CASSPISGSGQPQHF.

This chain uses TRBV19 with TRBJ1-1; no firm D call. Trimming removed 4 bases at V and 4 bases at J, with 16 bases between. The CDR3 spans 15 residues. Germline V gene data show CDR1 as LNHDA and CDR2 as SQIVND (reference sequence). As DNA, the CDR3 is TGTGCCAGTAGTAGGGTCGGGATATCTGGCACTGAAGCTTTCTTT. Translating gives CASSRVGISGTEAFF.

This sequence joins TRBV5-1 and TRBJ2-3; TRBD2 matches 7 bases. Germline V CDR1 and CDR2: SGHRS, YFSETQ. With 0 bases clipped from V and 8 bases from J, the junction kept 15 bases outside the gene matches. This CDR3 region has 17 residues. For the CDR3, the DNA is TGCGCCAGCAGCTTGGGCCGCGGGACTACGTCCGAGTTTACGCAGTATTTT. It is translated as CASSLGRGTTSEFTQYF. The full variable domain, completed using reference TRBV5-1 and TRBJ2-3, is KAGVTQTPRYLIKTRGQQVTLSCSPISGHRSVSWYQQTPGQGLQFLFEYFSETQRNKGNFPGRFSGRQFSNSRSEMNVSTLELGDSALYLCASSLGRGTTSEFTQYFGPGTRLTVL.

The gene calls are TRBV5-6 and TRBJ2-1; D is possibly TRBD2 (5 bases). Looked up from germline, CDR1 is SGHDT and CDR2 is YYEEEE. Trimming removed 5 bases from V and 0 bases from J, with 18 bases in between. The CDR3 runs 17 residues. CDR3 protein: CASRGIGELRSYNEQFF. CDR3 nucleotide sequence: TGTGCCAGCAGGGGCATCGGGGAGCTTCGCTCCTACAATGAGCAGTTCTTC. Full variable domain (missing parts from reference TRBV5-6 and TRBJ2-1): DAGVTQSPTHLIKTRGQQVTLRCSPKSGHDTVSWYQQALGQGPQFIFQYYEEEERQRGNFPDRFSGHQFPNYSSELNVNALLLGDSALYLCASRGIGELRSYNEQFFGPGTRLTVL.

The V call is TRBV25-1, the J call TRBJ2-7; 8 bases line up with TRBD1. J was trimmed by 3 bases and V by 6 bases; bases with no gene match: 10. The CDR3 is 15 residues long. Looked up from germline, CDR1 is MGHDK and CDR2 is SYGVNS. CDR3 sequence (DNA): TGTGCCAGCAGACCACCCGGGACAGGTAACTACGAGCAGTACTTC. This codes for CASRPPGTGNYEQYF.

The chain couples TRBV5-1 to TRBJ2-1; 13 nucleotides line up with TRBD2. This CDR3 has 14 residues. Per germline, CDR1 SGHRS and CDR2 YFSETQ. Trimming took 3 bases from V and 16 from J; bases not matched to a gene: 10. The CDR3 sequence is CASSWGTSGNTGFF. The CDR3 DNA sequence: TGCGCCAGCAGCTGGGGGACTAGCGGGAACACCGGTTTCTTC.

This chain links TRBV2 with TRBJ2-5; TRBD2 is a possible D gene (6 bases). V dropped 3 bases and J dropped 5 bases, with 10 bases sitting between them. CDR1 is SNHLY and CDR2 is FYNNEI in the germline V gene. The CDR3 sequence is 13 residues long. CDR3: CASSDNGGETQYF. The CDR3 DNA is TGTGCCAGCAGTGATAATGGGGGGGAGACCCAGTACTTC.

This chain joins TRBV29-1 and TRBJ1-2; 7 positions match TRBD1. Germline V lookup: CDR1 SQVTM, CDR2 ANQGSEA. J gave up 2 bases and V 4 bases, and 7 bases lay outside the gene matches. The CDR3 covers 14 residues. The CDR3 nucleotides read TGCAGCGTTGGCGTATGGGACAGCAACTATGGCTACACCTTC. It is translated as CSVGVWDSNYGYTF. Filled out from reference TRBV29-1 and TRBJ1-2, the complete variable domain reads SAVISQKPSRDICQRGTSLTIQCQVDSQVTMMFWYRQQPGQSLTLIATANQGSEATYESGFVIDKFPISRPNLTFSTLTVSNMSPEDSSIYLCSVGVWDSNYGYTFGSGTRLTVV.

The genes are TRBV28 and TRBJ1-5, with D unresolved. The CDR3 consists of 12 residues. Trimming stripped 6 bases from V and 0 bases from J, with 3 bases between. Germline assignment: CDR1 MDHEN and CDR2 SYDVKM. CDR3 coding DNA: TGTGCCAGCAGCGGTAGCAATCAGCCCCAGCATTTT. Its protein is CASSGSNQPQHF.

The J gene is TRBJ2-7, the V gene TRBV5-6, with D maybe TRBD2 (5 bases). Germline CDR1 SGHDT, CDR2 YYEEEE. CDR3 length: 14 amino acids. Between the trimmed V and J ends, which lost 3 bases and 1 base, there was a span of 11 bases. The CDR3 sequence: CASSWRTVSYEQYF. CDR3 DNA: TGTGCCAGCAGCTGGAGGACGGTGTCCTACGAGCAGTACTTC. The whole variable domain, filled in from reference TRBV5-6 and TRBJ2-7, reads DAGVTQSPTHLIKTRGQQVTLRCSPKSGHDTVSWYQQALGQGPQFIFQYYEEEERQRGNFPDRFSGHQFPNYSSELNVNALLLGDSALYLCASSWRTVSYEQYFGPGTRLTVT.

The V gene is TRBV27, the J gene TRBJ2-1; TRBD2 matches 9 bases. Germline CDR1 reads MNHEY; CDR2 reads SMNVEV (reference sequence). V was clipped by 4 bases and J by 0 bases; unmatched bases: 1. The CDR3 consists of 15 residues. CDR3 nucleotide sequence: TGTGCCAGCAGTTCAGCGGGGGGCTCCTACAATGAGCAGTTCTTC. Its protein product is CASSSAGGSYNEQFF.

This rearrangement joins TRBV11-3 to TRBJ2-2, with a weak D call TRBD1 (6 bases). Germline loops: CDR1 SGHNT, CDR2 YENEEA. V lost 6 bases, J lost 1 base, and 9 bases lay in between. This CDR3 contains 14 residues. The DNA for the CDR3 is TGTGCCAGCAGTTCACAGGGGAACACCGGGGAGCTGTTTTTT. This sequence encodes CASSSQGNTGELFF.

Written as DNA, the CDR3 is TGTGCCAGCAGCCCAAGACTGGACTGGGACAATGAGCAGTTCTTC. Amino acid sequence: CASSPRLDWDNEQFF. This chain connects TRBV7-3 to TRBJ2-1, with a possible D match to TRBD2 (5 bases). The V gene's germline CDR1 is SGHTA and CDR2 FQGTGA. This CDR3 has 15 amino acids. V gave up 5 bases and J gave up 5 bases, with 16 bases separating them.

This clone was seen a handful of times. The chain is built from TRBV7-3 and TRBJ1-5, with D uncertain. This CDR3 has 14 residues. V lost 4 bases and J lost 7, with 14 bases in between. CDR1 is SGHTA, CDR2 FQGTGA, per germline. This chain's CDR3 is CASSSPRGGQPQHF. The DNA of the CDR3 is TGTGCCAGCAGCTCTCCTCGGGGAGGACAGCCCCAGCATTTT.